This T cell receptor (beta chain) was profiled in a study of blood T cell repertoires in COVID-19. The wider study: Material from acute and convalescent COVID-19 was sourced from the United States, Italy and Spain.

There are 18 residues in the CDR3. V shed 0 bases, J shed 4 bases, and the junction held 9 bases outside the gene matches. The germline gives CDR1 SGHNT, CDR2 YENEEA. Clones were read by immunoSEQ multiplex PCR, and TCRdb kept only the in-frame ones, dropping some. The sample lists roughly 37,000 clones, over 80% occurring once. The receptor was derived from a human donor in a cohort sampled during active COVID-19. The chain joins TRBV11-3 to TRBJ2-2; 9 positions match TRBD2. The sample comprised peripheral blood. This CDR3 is CASSLDFGGGAPTGELFF. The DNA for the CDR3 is TGTGCCAGCAGCTTAGATTTCGGCGGGGGGGCCCCCACCGGGGAGCTGTTTTTT.